The rows below give T cell receptor beta chains drawn from one sample of a study of cytomegalovirus exposure and HLA in healthy donors. The protocol was immunoSEQ multiplex PCR, while the TCRdb copy is restricted to in-frame clones and leaves out a portion. The table records around 37,000 clones, about 67% of them present only once. The sequencing input was PBMCs. Receptors were obtained from a man aged 25-40 years in good health and CMV-seronegative. CDR3s include the opening cysteine and the closing phenylalanine or tryptophan. D genes are given only for firm matches. Clone size is given for some rows only: seen once, a few or many times, or a class if the clone is expanded.

v_gene	abundance	j_gene	d_gene	CDR3aa	CDR3nt
TRBV30	once	TRBJ1-5	TRBD1	CAWSDRGGNQPQHF	TGTGCCTGGAGTGACAGGGGGGGCAATCAGCCCCAGCATTTT
TRBV27	-	TRBJ2-2	-	CASRALVVPTGELFF	TGTGCCAGCAGAGCGTTAGTAGTCCCCACCGGGGAGCTGTTTTTT
TRBV7-2	-	TRBJ2-3	TRBD2	CASSLGSSGGAGTQYF	TGTGCCAGCAGCTTAGGTTCTAGCGGGGGGGCGGGTACGCAGTATTTT
TRBV9	few	TRBJ1-2	-	CASSVATGDGLFYGYTF	TGTGCCAGCAGCGTAGCTACGGGAGATGGGCTTTTCTATGGCTACACCTTC
TRBV19	-	TRBJ2-1	TRBD2	CASSIPAGVLNEQFF	TGTGCCAGTAGTATCCCAGCGGGAGTCTTGAATGAGCAGTTCTTC
TRBV4-1	few	TRBJ1-1	TRBD1	CASSPTRDTTTGGNTEAFF	TGCGCCAGCAGCCCGACCCGAGACACAACCACAGGGGGTAACACTGAAGCTTTCTTT
TRBV6-6	few	TRBJ2-7	-	CASSRGEGYEQYF	TGTGCCAGCAGTCGCGGTGAAGGATACGAGCAGTACTTC
TRBV10-1	-	TRBJ2-7	TRBD2	CASSSSGRMNEQYF	TGCGCCAGCAGCTCTAGCGGGAGAATGAACGAGCAGTACTTC
TRBV6-5	-	TRBJ2-3	TRBD1	CASSSRGQGLGHTQYF	TGTGCCAGCAGTTCCCGCGGACAGGGATTAGGTCATACGCAGTATTTT
TRBV2	-	TRBJ2-1	TRBD1	CANKQDRGSNEQFF	TGTGCCAACAAGCAGGACAGGGGTTCCAATGAGCAGTTCTTC
TRBV4-1	-	TRBJ2-3	-	CASSQTRTVTTDTQYF	TGCGCCAGCAGCCAGACGAGGACAGTGACGACAGATACGCAGTATTTT
TRBV5-1	-	TRBJ2-5	TRBD2	CASSLGLAGGSETQYF	TGCGCCAGCAGCTTGGGTCTAGCGGGAGGTTCAGAGACCCAGTACTTC
TRBV14	-	TRBJ1-1	TRBD1	CASSRSSGTGHRAFF	TGTGCCAGCAGCCGTTCTTCCGGGACAGGGCATAGGGCTTTCTTT
TRBV10-3	-	TRBJ2-5	-	CAISDALGTKQETQYF	TGTGCCATCAGTGATGCTTTGGGGACAAAGCAAGAGACCCAGTACTTC
TRBV30	few	TRBJ1-4	TRBD1	CAWSGVGGSGEKLFF	TGTGCCTGGAGTGGGGTAGGGGGCTCTGGTGAAAAACTGTTTTTT
TRBV12-5	-	TRBJ2-7	TRBD2	CASGPFPGLAGVGEQYF	TGTGCTAGTGGTCCCTTTCCGGGACTAGCGGGAGTAGGCGAGCAGTACTTC
TRBV27	-	TRBJ2-7	TRBD2	CASSLGGSSYEQYF	TGTGCCAGCAGTTTGGGGGGGAGCTCCTACGAGCAGTACTTC
TRBV5-5	few	TRBJ1-5	-	CAPRGVQPQHF	TGTGCCCCCCGCGGTGTCCAGCCCCAGCATTTT
TRBV5-6	-	TRBJ2-7	-	CASSFSGYYEQYF	TGTGCCAGCAGCTTTTCAGGGTACTACGAGCAGTACTTC
TRBV5-6	-	TRBJ2-7	TRBD2	CASSRTLAGGSYEQYF	TGTGCCAGCAGCCGGACACTAGCGGGGGGGTCCTACGAGCAGTACTTC
TRBV5-4	few	TRBJ2-1	TRBD2	CASSAPSGGINEQFF	TGTGCCAGCAGCGCCCCTAGCGGGGGGATCAATGAGCAGTTCTTC
TRBV27	few	TRBJ1-5	-	CASSLKEGSNQPQHF	TGTGCCAGCAGCCTAAAGGAGGGTTCTAATCAGCCCCAGCATTTT